One TCR beta chain is described in this entry. Its antigen is currently unknown. TCRdb used MiXCR to reprocess the reads, holding one entry per CDR3 protein. The sample includes roughly 700,000 distinct CDR3 sequences, around 31% of them seen just once. This sample is part of a study of T cell repertoires in cytomegalovirus infection. Study observations and caveats: CMV-specific TCR beta clonotypes restricted by HLA-C dominated the ex vivo response.

Germline assignment: CDR1 LNHNV and CDR2 YYDKDF (reference sequence). The CDR3 is 16 amino acids. With 0 bases removed from V and 5 bases from J, the gap between germline ends came to 16 bases. The receptor comes from a human donor in good health (CMV status not recorded). Some clones in this sample may be carry-over from other donors' samples. The sample in question was cultured PBMCs, obtained from culture after CMV antigen stimulation. The gene calls are TRBV15 and TRBJ1-2; D may be TRBD1 (6 bases). This chain's CDR3 is CATSRERAGEGYGYTF. The CDR3 DNA sequence: TGTGCCACCAGCAGAGAGCGAGCAGGGGAGGGGTATGGCTACACCTTC.